This T cell receptor (beta chain) stems from a study of beta chain features in type 1 diabetes. Study details: All samples yielded 107,917,701 examined sorted cells. Study conclusions and caveats: High TCR expression in some cells could lead to their over-representation in cDNA sequencing.

The CDR3 runs to 15 residues. The germline gives CDR1 LGHNA, CDR2 YSLEER. Trimming cost V 1 base and J 9 bases; bases outside gene matches: 2. Investigators reverse transcribed all isolated RNA, so they sequenced expressed TCRB transcripts. Method: immunoSEQ multiplex PCR; TCRdb's copy keeps in-frame clones and lacks some. The sample holds 200,000 to 300,000 clones; about 71% are singletons and the top ten take around 0.057%. Sorted cells reached over 95% purity in every population. As regards this clone: Its antigen remains unknown.

This TCR was sampled from a man younger than 40 in good health. The V call is TRBV4-3, the J call TRBJ2-1, with 14 bases identical to TRBD2. Material for sequencing was naive CD4+ T cells from blood. DNA of the CDR3: TGCGCCAGCAGCCAAGGGGGACTAGCGGGAGCTGAGCAGTTCTTC. This encodes CASSQGGLAGAEQFF.